This T cell receptor (beta chain) came from a study of cytomegalovirus exposure and HLA in healthy donors. The CDR3 is made up of 19 amino acids. From germline, CDR1 is SEHNR and CDR2 FQNEAQ (reference sequence). V was clipped by 4 bases and J by 0 bases, with 23 bases between them. The protocol was immunoSEQ multiplex PCR, while the TCRdb copy is restricted to in-frame clones and leaves out a portion. The sample lists fewer than 200,000 clones; approximately 89% were seen once. The receptor comes from a woman in her late teens or twenties in good health and CMV-seropositive. The specimen was PBMCs. V and J are TRBV7-9 and TRBJ2-3; tentatively, D is TRBD2 (7 bases). CDR3 region: CASSSRIAGRTASTDTQYF. The CDR3, as DNA: TGTGCCAGCAGCTCGAGAATAGCGGGTAGGACAGCGAGCACAGATACGCAGTATTTT.